This passage covers 22 T cell receptor beta chains from one sample sequenced in a study of T-cell memory formation after mild COVID-19. TCRdb reanalysed the 5' RACE reads using MiXCR and keeps one entry per CDR3 protein. This table holds 250,000 to 350,000 distinct CDR3 sequences, approximately 19% found once. The material sequenced was PBMCs or a T cell subset sorted from them (not recorded which). These receptors all stem from a man aged 18 to 30 who had mild COVID-19 (a few samples of this study predate the infection). Cell type and time point are not known.

This chain links TRBV29-1 with TRBJ2-7; possibly TRBD1 for D (5 bases). Germline values: CDR1 SQVTM, CDR2 ANQGSEA. V was cut by 4 bases and J by 2 bases, with 12 bases left in between. The CDR3 sequence is 13 residues long. The CDR3 here is CSVVSDNTYEQYF. The DNA for the CDR3 is TGCAGCGTTGTTTCGGACAATACCTACGAGCAGTACTTC.

The chain uses TRBV7-8 and TRBJ2-7, with 10 bases aligning to TRBD1. Germline-derived CDR1 and CDR2 are SGHVS and FQNEAQ. V lost 5 bases and J lost 5; bases outside the gene matches: 9. The CDR3 has 15 residues. CDR3 sequence: CASSPRRDRGHEQYF. Written as DNA, the CDR3 is TGTGCCAGCAGCCCCCGCCGGGACAGGGGCCACGAGCAGTACTTC.

This clonotype was observed many times. V gene TRBV7-2 combines with J gene TRBJ1-2; D is unresolved. Deletions cut 1 base from V and 4 bases from J, with 10 bases between. The CDR3 is 14 residues long. CDR1 is SGHTA and CDR2 is FQGNSA in the germline V gene. This CDR3 reads CASSLGGRFYGYTF. CDR3 nucleotides: TGTGCCAGCAGCTTAGGTGGCAGGTTCTATGGCTACACCTTC.

There are many counts of this clonotype. The chain joins TRBV7-9 to TRBJ2-5; D tentatively fits TRBD1 or TRBD2 (5 bases each). Per germline, CDR1 SEHNR and CDR2 FQNEAQ (reference sequence). The CDR3 sequence is 18 residues long. V lost 5 bases and J lost 5, with 27 bases in between. CDR3 protein: CASSGPEESPLRDETQYF. The CDR3 region has the DNA TGTGCCAGCAGCGGTCCAGAAGAATCGCCACTACGGGACGAGACCCAGTACTTC. Full variable domain (remainder filled in from reference TRBV7-9 and TRBJ2-5): DTGVSQNPRHKITKRGQNVTFRCDPISEHNRLYWYRQTLGQGPEFLTYFQNEAQLEKSRLLSDRFSAERPKGSFSTLEIQRTEQGDSAMYLCASSGPEESPLRDETQYFGPGTRLLVL.

The chain combines TRBV7-3 with TRBJ2-2, with a weak D call TRBD2 (6 bases). The CDR3 contains 17 residues. Germline loops: CDR1 SGHTA, CDR2 FQGTGA. V was trimmed by 5 bases and J by 1 base, leaving 17 bases between them. CDR3 sequence (DNA): TGTGCCAGCAGCCGAAACCCGGGACTTCAGAACACCGGGGAGCTGTTTTTT. It specifies CASSRNPGLQNTGELFF.

The rearrangement joins TRBV24-1 to TRBJ2-5; D is perhaps TRBD1 or TRBD2 (5 bases each). V was cut by 3 bases and J by 5 bases, with 15 bases left in between. CDR1 and CDR2 (germline): KGHDR, SFDVKD. The CDR3 loop spans 15 amino acids. As DNA, the CDR3 is TGTGCCACCAGTGATACCACCGGGGACGGGGAGACCCAGTACTTC. It encodes CATSDTTGDGETQYF.

This rearrangement joins TRBV7-9 to TRBJ2-4; D not certain. The CDR3 runs 16 residues. Between the trimmed V and J ends, which lost 5 bases and 0 bases, there was a span of 14 bases. Per the germline V gene, CDR1 is SEHNR and CDR2 is FQNEAQ (reference sequence). CDR3 residues: CASSLQASLAKNIQYF. The CDR3 DNA follows: TGTGCCAGCAGCCTCCAGGCATCCCTAGCCAAAAACATTCAGTACTTC.

The rearrangement uses TRBV12-3 or TRBV12-4 and TRBJ1-5; D uncertain. The CDR3 contains 14 residues. V was clipped by 6 bases and J by 7 bases, with 16 bases between them. CDR3 residues: CASSPGLPSQPQHF. CDR3 DNA sequence: TGTGCCAGCAGCCCGGGTCTCCCGAGCCAGCCCCAGCATTTT.

The DNA of the CDR3 is TGTGCCAGCAGTGAATCGGAGCGGGGGGCTCAGTACGTC. Protein: CASSESERGAQYV. The J gene is TRBJ2-7, the V gene TRBV25-1; 9 bases line up with TRBD2. V gave up 1 base and J gave up 10 bases; unmatched junction bases: 5. The germline gives CDR1 MGHDK, CDR2 SYGVNS. CDR3 size: 13 residues.

At least ten counts were recorded for this clonotype. The CDR3 DNA reads as TGCGCCAGCAGCTCTGAATCTGCGATTTCTGGGGCCAACGTCCTGACTTTC. Its protein is CASSSESAISGANVLTF. V and J are TRBV5-1 and TRBJ2-6; D is ambiguous. V was trimmed by 3 bases and J by 1 base, leaving 14 bases between them. In germline, CDR1 is SGHRS, CDR2 YFSETQ. The CDR3 consists of 17 residues.

This clonotype has just a few counts. V usage is TRBV5-1 and J usage is TRBJ1-1; TRBD1 might be the D (6 bases). Trimming took 4 bases from V and 0 from J, leaving 13 bases between them. The CDR3 is made up of 15 amino acids. From germline, CDR1 is SGHRS and CDR2 YFSETQ. CDR3 loop: CASSPGAIMNTEAFF. In DNA, the CDR3 is TGCGCCAGCAGCCCGGGGGCCATTATGAACACTGAAGCTTTCTTT.

This clonotype was observed many times. This chain joins TRBV20-1 and TRBJ2-7, with TRBD2 matching 11 bases. After removal of 3 bases from V and 2 bases from J, the junction contained 9 bases not matched to a gene. The germline V gene encodes CDR1 DFQATT and CDR2 SNEGSKA (reference sequence). The CDR3 runs to 16 residues. The CDR3 sequence is CSASESNSGGAYEQYV. The CDR3 DNA is TGCAGTGCTAGCGAGTCTAATAGCGGGGGGGCCTACGAGCAGTACGTC.

The V call is TRBV5-1, the J call TRBJ2-7; 10 positions match TRBD1. CDR1 and CDR2 (germline): SGHRS, YFSETQ. Losses at the gene ends were 4 bases for V and 2 bases for J; bases not matched to a gene: 6. The CDR3 covers 15 residues. The CDR3 nucleotides are TGCGCCAGCAGCCTGGGGACAGGGGACACCTACGAGCAGTACGTC. Its protein product is CASSLGTGDTYEQYV.

This chain uses TRBV28 with TRBJ1-2; D is undetermined. V dropped 5 bases and J dropped 2 bases, with 9 bases sitting between them. This CDR3 is built from 13 residues. Germline values: CDR1 MDHEN, CDR2 SYDVKM. CDR3 loop: CASSTVKNYGYTF. CDR3 nucleotide sequence: TGTGCCAGCAGTACAGTAAAGAACTATGGCTACACCTTC.

This rearrangement joins TRBV7-2 to TRBJ2-5, with D perhaps being TRBD1 or TRBD2 (5 bases each). The germline V gene encodes CDR1 SGHTA and CDR2 FQGNSA. The CDR3 sequence is 13 residues long. Trimming left V 4 bases short and J 4 bases short, with 10 bases between. The CDR3 reads CASSSGARETQYF. The DNA for the CDR3 is TGTGCCAGCAGCTCCGGGGCCCGAGAGACCCAGTACTTC.

The gene calls are TRBV4-3 and TRBJ2-2, with TRBD1 as a possible D gene (5 bases). The V gene's germline CDR1 is LGHNA and CDR2 YSLEER. Trimming pared 0 bases from V and 1 base from J, leaving 15 bases between. This CDR3 has 18 amino acids. The CDR3 loop is CASSQDRPGHLNTGELFF. The CDR3 nucleotides read TGCGCCAGCAGCCAAGATAGACCTGGACACCTGAACACCGGGGAGCTGTTTTTT.

V gene TRBV20-1 combines with J gene TRBJ2-7, with 8 bases aligning to TRBD1. This CDR3 is 15 amino acids long. Germline-derived CDR1 and CDR2 are DFQATT and SNEGSKA (reference sequence). Trimming removed 3 bases from V and 3 bases from J; junction bases left unmatched: 10. The CDR3 nucleotides are TGCAGTGCTAGGCCCCGGACAGGGACTCTCTACGAGCAGTACGTC. Its protein product is CSARPRTGTLYEQYV.

A few counts support this clonotype. The J gene is TRBJ2-1, the V gene TRBV28; D gene ambiguous. Germline V lookup: CDR1 MDHEN, CDR2 SYDVKM. The V end was cut by 3 bases, the J end by 0 bases, with 9 bases between. The CDR3 contains 15 residues. CDR3 DNA: TGTGCCAGCAGTTTGTTATGGCGCTCCTACAATGAGCAGTTCTTC. Encoded protein: CASSLLWRSYNEQFF.

The chain recombines TRBV6-1 with TRBJ2-7; D unclear. Germline CDR1 and CDR2: MNHNS and SASEGT. The CDR3 contains 13 residues. V shed 1 base and J shed 2 bases, with 6 bases lying between them. Here the CDR3 reads CASSEGRPYEQYV. CDR3 bases: TGTGCCAGCAGTGAAGGCAGGCCCTACGAGCAGTACGTC.

The J gene is TRBJ1-2, the V gene TRBV3-1, with D possibly matching TRBD1 (5 bases). The V gene lost 0 bases and the J gene lost 4 bases, with 9 bases spanning the gap. Germline V CDR1 and CDR2: LGHDT, YNNKEL (reference sequence). The CDR3 spans 14 residues. The CDR3 DNA follows: TGTGCCAGCAGCCAAGAACGACAGAGCTATGGCTACACCTTC. This gives the protein CASSQERQSYGYTF.

This clonotype showed up just a few times. V and J are TRBV7-2 and TRBJ2-6; maybe TRBD2 (6 bases). CDR3 length: 17 amino acids. Trimming shortened V by 1 base and J by 0 bases, and 10 bases separated the two germline ends. Per the germline V gene, CDR1 is SGHTA and CDR2 is FQGNSA. CDR3 in DNA: TGTGCCAGCAGCTTAGTCGGGGGTAACTCTGGGGCCAACGTCCTGACTTTC. It translates to CASSLVGGNSGANVLTF.

This clonotype showed up just a few times. J is TRBJ2-7 and V is TRBV10-3; 7 nucleotides line up with TRBD1. The CDR3 covers 13 residues. V shed 10 bases, J shed 6 bases, and the junction held 12 bases outside the gene matches. CDR1 and CDR2 (germline): ENHRY, SYGVKD. CDR3 sequence: CATLASGGSEQYV. CDR3 sequence (DNA): TGTGCCACCCTGGCGTCAGGGGGAAGCGAGCAGTACGTC.